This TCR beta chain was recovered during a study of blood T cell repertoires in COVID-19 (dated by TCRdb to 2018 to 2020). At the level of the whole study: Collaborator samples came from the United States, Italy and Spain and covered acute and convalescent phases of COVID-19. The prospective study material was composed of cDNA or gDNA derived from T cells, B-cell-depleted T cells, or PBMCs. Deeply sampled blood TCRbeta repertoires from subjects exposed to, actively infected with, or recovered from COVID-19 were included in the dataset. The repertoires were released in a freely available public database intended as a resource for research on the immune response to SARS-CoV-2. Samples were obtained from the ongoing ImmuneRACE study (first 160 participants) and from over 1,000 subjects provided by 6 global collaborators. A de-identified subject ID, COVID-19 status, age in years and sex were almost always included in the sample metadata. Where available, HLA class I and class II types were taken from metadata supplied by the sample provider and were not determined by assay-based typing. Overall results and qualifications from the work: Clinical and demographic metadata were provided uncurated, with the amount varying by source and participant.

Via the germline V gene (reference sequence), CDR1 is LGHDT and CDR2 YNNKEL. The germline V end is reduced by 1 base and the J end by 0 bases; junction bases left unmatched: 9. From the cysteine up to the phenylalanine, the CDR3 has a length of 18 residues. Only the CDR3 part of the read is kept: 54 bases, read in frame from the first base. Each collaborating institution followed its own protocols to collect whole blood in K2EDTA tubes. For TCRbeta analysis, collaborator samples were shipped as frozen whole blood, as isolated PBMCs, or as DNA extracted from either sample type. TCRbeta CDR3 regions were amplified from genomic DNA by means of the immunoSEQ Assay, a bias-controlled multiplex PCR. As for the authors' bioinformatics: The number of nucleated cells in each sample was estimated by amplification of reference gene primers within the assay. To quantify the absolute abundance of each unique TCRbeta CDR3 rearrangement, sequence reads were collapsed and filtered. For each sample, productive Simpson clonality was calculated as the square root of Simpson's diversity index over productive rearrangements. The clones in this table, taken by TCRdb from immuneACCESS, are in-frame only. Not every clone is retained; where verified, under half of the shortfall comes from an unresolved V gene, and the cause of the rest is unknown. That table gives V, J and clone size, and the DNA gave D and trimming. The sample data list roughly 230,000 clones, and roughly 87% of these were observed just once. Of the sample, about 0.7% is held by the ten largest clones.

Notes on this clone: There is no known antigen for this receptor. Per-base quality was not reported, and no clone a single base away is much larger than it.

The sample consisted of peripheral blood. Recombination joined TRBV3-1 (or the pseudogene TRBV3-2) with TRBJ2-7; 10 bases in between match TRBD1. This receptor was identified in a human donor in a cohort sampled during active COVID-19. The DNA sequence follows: TGTGCCAGCAGCCAAGGCCCCTCGGGACAGGGGTCCTCCTACGAGCAGTACTTC. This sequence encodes CASSQGPSGQGSSYEQYF.